A single sample gave rise to the 7 T cell receptor beta chains below, sequenced in a study of metastatic and nonmetastatic thyroid tumors. Nobody among the patients had been given any treatment before thyroid surgery. TCRdb re-called clones via MiXCR from the PCR reads. The sample includes 25,000 to 30,000 clones, roughly a quarter seen only once; the top ten take just over 14%. The material sequenced was blood. The source of these receptors is a female donor with papillary thyroid cancer or a benign thyroid nodule (not recorded which). Some clones in this sample may be carry-over from other donors' samples.

This clone was recorded at least ten times. CDR3 sequence (DNA): TGTGCCAGCAGTGACAGGGTGTTGGATACGCAGTATTTT. It is translated as CASSDRVLDTQYF. The chain couples TRBV25-1 to TRBJ2-3; tentatively, D is TRBD1 (5 bases). The V end lost 3 bases, the J end lost 6 bases, and 10 bases lay between the germline ends. Looked up from germline, CDR1 is MGHDK and CDR2 is SYGVNS. The CDR3 sequence is 13 residues long. Drawing the rest from reference TRBV25-1 and TRBJ2-3, the complete variable domain is EADIYQTPRYLVIGTGKKITLECSQTMGHDKMYWYQQDPGMELHLIHYSYGVNSTEKGDLSSESTVSRIRTEHFPLTLESARPSHTSQYLCASSDRVLDTQYFGPGTRLTVL.

In its sample, this clone was seen once. The J gene is TRBJ2-7, the V gene TRBV7-9; possibly TRBD1 for D (5 bases). This CDR3 region has 14 residues. CDR1 SEHNR and CDR2 FQNEAQ come from the germline V gene (reference sequence). V was shortened by 5 bases and J by 4 bases, with 15 bases between the two germline ends. CDR3 amino acids: CASSPRYRYYEQYF. DNA of the CDR3: TGTGCCAGCAGCCCCCGTTACAGGTATTACGAGCAGTACTTC.

In the case of this clone: The junction and the germline gene differ at one end; a read error may be behind it. The chain recombines TRBV5-7 with TRBJ1-1; a weak D match, TRBD1 (5 bases). TRBV5-7 is an open reading frame whose function is uncertain. This CDR3 is 15 amino acids long. Here the CDR3 reads CASSLNHPRGTEPFF. The CDR3 bases are TGTGCCAGCAGCCTGAATCACCCTCGGGGCACTGAACCTTTCTTT.

This chain connects TRBV30 to TRBJ2-1; the match to TRBD2 covers 7 bases. The CDR3 extends over 13 amino acids. Germline V gene sequence: CDR1 GTSNPN, CDR2 SVGIG (reference sequence). J gave up 6 bases and V 4 bases, and 6 bases lay outside the gene matches. Here the CDR3 DNA reads TGTGCCTGGACGGCGGGAGCCGGCAATGAGCAGTTCTTC. Its protein product is CAWTAGAGNEQFF.

This clone was detected ten times or more. This sequence joins TRBV29-1 and TRBJ1-2; possibly TRBD1 for D (5 bases). V was trimmed by 0 bases and J by 2 bases, leaving 10 bases between them. CDR3 length: 14 amino acids. Germline V gene sequence: CDR1 SQVTM, CDR2 ANQGSEA. This chain's CDR3 is CSVEDQGRNYGYTF. For the CDR3, the DNA is TGCAGCGTTGAAGATCAGGGACGGAACTATGGCTACACCTTC. Variable domain in full (rest from reference TRBV29-1 and TRBJ1-2): SAVISQKPSRDICQRGTSLTIQCQVDSQVTMMFWYRQQPGQSLTLIATANQGSEATYESGFVIDKFPISRPNLTFSTLTVSNMSPEDSSIYLCSVEDQGRNYGYTFGSGTRLTVV.

This clone showed up just once. One junction end disagrees with the germline gene, perhaps due to a read error. The chain joins TRBV7-7 to TRBJ2-2; TRBD1 might be the D (6 bases). The CDR3 totals 16 residues. Germline V gene data show CDR1 as SSHAT and CDR2 as FNYEAQ (reference sequence). CDR3 nucleotides: TGTGCTAGCAGCTGGGGGCAGGGGTGTAACACCGTGGAGCTGTTTTTT. Its translation is CASSWGQGCNTVELFF.

A note on this clone: At one of its ends the junction is not consistent with the germline gene, which may arise from a read error. The rearrangement uses TRBV6-2 or TRBV6-3 and TRBJ2-1; possible D gene TRBD2, 5 bases. There are 15 residues in the CDR3. In germline, CDR1 is MNHEY, CDR2 SVGEGT. CDR3 loop: CTSSSFGLSGYEQFF. CDR3 in DNA: TGTACCAGCAGTTCCTTTGGCTTATCGGGGTATGAGCAGTTCTTC.